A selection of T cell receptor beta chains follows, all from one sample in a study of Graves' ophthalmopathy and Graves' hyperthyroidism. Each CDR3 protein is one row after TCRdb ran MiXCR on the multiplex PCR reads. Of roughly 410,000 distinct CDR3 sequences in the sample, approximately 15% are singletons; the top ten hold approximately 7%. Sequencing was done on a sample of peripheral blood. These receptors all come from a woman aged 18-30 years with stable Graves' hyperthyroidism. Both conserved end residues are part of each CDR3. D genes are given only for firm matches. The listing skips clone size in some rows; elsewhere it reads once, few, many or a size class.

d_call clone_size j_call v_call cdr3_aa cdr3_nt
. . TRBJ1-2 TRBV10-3 CAISGGGYTF TGTGCCATCAGCGGGGGAGGCTACACCTTC
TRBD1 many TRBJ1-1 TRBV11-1 CASSPWTGTARYTEAFF TGTGCCAGCAGCCCCTGGACAGGGACGGCCCGGTACACTGAAGCTTTCTTT
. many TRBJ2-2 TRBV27 CASRRAGLNTGELFF TGTGCCAGCAGGAGGGCAGGGCTGAACACCGGGGAGCTGTTTTTT
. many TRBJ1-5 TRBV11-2 CASSLYGGSGSNQPQHF TGTGCCAGCAGCTTATATGGAGGGAGCGGGAGCAATCAGCCCCAGCATTTT
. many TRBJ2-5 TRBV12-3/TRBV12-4 CASSLRTVQETQYF TGTGCCAGCAGCCTCCGGACAGTTCAAGAGACCCAGTACTTC
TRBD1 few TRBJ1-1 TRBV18 CASSPGTDFLRAFF TGTGCCAGCTCACCCGGGACAGACTTTCTAAGGGCTTTCTTT
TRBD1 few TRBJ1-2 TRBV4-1 CASSQDPQGAQNYGYTF TGCGCCAGCAGCCAAGACCCCCAGGGGGCGCAGAACTATGGCTACACCTTC
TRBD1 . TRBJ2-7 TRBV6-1 CASSRPSGTGSYEQYF TGTGCCAGCAGTCGCCCCTCCGGGACAGGATCCTACGAGCAGTACTTC
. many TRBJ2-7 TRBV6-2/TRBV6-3 CASNRVAQKYEQYF TGTGCCAGCAATCGCGTCGCTCAGAAATACGAGCAGTACTTC
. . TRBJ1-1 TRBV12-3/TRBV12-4 CASSYLRNTEAFF TGTGCCAGCAGTTATCTCCGGAACACTGAAGCTTTCTTT
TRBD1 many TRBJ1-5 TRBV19 CASSIRDRVNQPQHF TGTGCCAGTAGTATAAGGGACAGGGTGAATCAGCCCCAGCATTTT
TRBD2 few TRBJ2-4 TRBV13 CASSSLAGGSKNIQYF TGTGCCAGCAGCTCCTTAGCGGGGGGCTCCAAAAACATTCAGTACTTC
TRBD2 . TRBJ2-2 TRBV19 CASRIGGAGGAGELFF TGTGCCAGTAGAATCGGTGGAGCGGGGGGCGCCGGGGAGCTGTTTTTT
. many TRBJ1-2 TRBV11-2 CASSFSTGPYGYTF TGTGCCAGCAGCTTTAGCACAGGGCCCTATGGCTACACCTTC
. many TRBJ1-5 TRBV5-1 CASSLAWDQPQHF TGCGCCAGCAGCTTGGCCTGGGATCAGCCCCAGCATTTT
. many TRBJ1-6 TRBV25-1 CASSDRVSVSPLHF TGTGCCAGCAGTGATAGGGTCTCTGTTTCACCCCTCCACTTT
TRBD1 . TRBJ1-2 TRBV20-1 CSARADRANGYTF TGCAGTGCTAGAGCGGACAGGGCGAATGGCTACACCTTC
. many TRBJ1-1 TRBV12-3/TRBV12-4 CASSLGQGKNTEAFF TGTGCCAGCAGTTTAGGGCAGGGGAAGAACACTGAAGCTTTCTTT
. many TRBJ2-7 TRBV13 CASSLSRSNEQYF TGTGCCAGCAGCTTAAGCAGATCCAACGAGCAGTACTTC
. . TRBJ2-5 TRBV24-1 CATSDSRGTESETQYF TGTGCCACCAGTGATTCCCGGGGGACAGAAAGCGAGACCCAGTACTTC
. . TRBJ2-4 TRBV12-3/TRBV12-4 CASKPTGLSESRWAKNIQYF TGTGCCAGCAAACCGACCGGGCTTAGCGAATCCAGGTGGGCCAAAAACATTCAGTACTTC
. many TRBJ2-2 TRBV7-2 CASSLLSGPGGELFF TGTGCCAGCAGCTTATTATCGGGACCGGGCGGGGAGCTGTTTTTT
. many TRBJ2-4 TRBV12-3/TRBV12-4 CASSLVSRVAKNIQYF TGTGCCAGCAGTTTGGTATCCAGAGTAGCCAAAAACATTCAGTACTTC
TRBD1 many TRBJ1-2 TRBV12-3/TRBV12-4 CASSFSPGQGVFGYTF TGTGCCAGCAGTTTTTCGCCGGGACAGGGGGTGTTTGGCTACACCTTC
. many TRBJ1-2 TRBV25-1 CASSPLVGGSGYTF TGTGCCAGCAGTCCCCTGGTCGGGGGGAGTGGCTACACCTTC
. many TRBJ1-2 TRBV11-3 CAIQTGDGYTF TGTGCCATACAAACCGGGGACGGCTACACCTTC
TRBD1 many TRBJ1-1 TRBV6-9 CASSSTRDRERTNTEAFF TGTGCCAGCAGTTCAACCCGGGACAGGGAGAGGACGAACACTGAAGCTTTCTTT
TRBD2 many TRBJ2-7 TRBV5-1 CASSLELAGGREQYF TGCGCCAGCAGCTTGGAGTTAGCGGGGGGGCGTGAGCAGTACTTC
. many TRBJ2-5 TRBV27 CASSLSVYAGGRETQYF TGTGCCAGCAGTTTAAGCGTCTACGCAGGGGGGAGAGAGACCCAGTACTTC